This TCR beta chain emerged from a study of molecular identifiers for immune sequencing clone quantification. Across the study: Split five ways in replicates, RNA from approximately 20,000 or 100,000 naive CD8 cells had four portions sequenced. Findings and caveats of the study: Under 1% of molecules in naive cells, but over 99% of effector molecules, belonged to clones above 20 RNA copies.

The ends were cut back, 5 bases at V and 2 bases at J, with 12 bases in the middle. The V gene's germline CDR1 is SEHNR and CDR2 FQNEAQ (reference sequence). This CDR3 contains 14 residues. TCRdb reprocessed the PCR reads via MiXCR and lists one record per CDR3 protein. The sample contains about 500,000 distinct CDR3 sequences, about 26% of which appear only once. This clonotype was picked up many times. Its antigen is not identified. Sequencing used naive CD8+ T cells from blood, with Jurkat cell RNA spiked in. Subset of the sample: FACS-sorted CD8+CD4-CCR7+CD45RA+ naive T cells. The TCR sequence derives from a human donor in good health. Some libraries in this study had Jurkat cell RNA spiked in. The chain uses TRBV7-9 and TRBJ2-5; D might be TRBD1 (5 bases). CDR3 amino acids: CASSTSGSQETQYF. CDR3 nucleotides: TGTGCCAGCAGCACGTCAGGGTCTCAAGAGACCCAGTACTTC. The full variable domain, with the rest looked up from reference TRBV7-9 and TRBJ2-5, is DTGVSQNPRHKITKRGQNVTFRCDPISEHNRLYWYRQTLGQGPEFLTYFQNEAQLEKSRLLSDRFSAERPKGSFSTLEIQRTEQGDSAMYLCASSTSGSQETQYFGPGTRLLVL.